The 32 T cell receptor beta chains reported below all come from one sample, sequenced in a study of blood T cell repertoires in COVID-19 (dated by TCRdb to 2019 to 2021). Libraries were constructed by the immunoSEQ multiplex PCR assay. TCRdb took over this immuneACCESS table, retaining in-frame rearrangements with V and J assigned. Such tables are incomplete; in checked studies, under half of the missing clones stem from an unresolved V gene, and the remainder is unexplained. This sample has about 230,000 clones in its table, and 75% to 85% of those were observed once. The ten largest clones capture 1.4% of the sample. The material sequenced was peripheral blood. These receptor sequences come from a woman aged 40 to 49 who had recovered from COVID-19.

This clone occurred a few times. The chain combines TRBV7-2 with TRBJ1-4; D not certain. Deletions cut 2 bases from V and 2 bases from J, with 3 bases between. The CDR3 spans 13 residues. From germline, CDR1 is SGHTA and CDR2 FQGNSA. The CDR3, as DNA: TGTGCCAGCAGCTTATCTACTAATGAAAAACTGTTTTTT. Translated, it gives CASSLSTNEKLFF.

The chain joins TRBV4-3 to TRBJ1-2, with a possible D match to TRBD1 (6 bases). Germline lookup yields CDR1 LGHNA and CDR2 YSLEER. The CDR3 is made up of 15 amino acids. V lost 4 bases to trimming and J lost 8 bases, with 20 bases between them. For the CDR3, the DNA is TGCGCCAGCAGCCTCGCGATGGCGGGGGCGCGGGGCTACACCTTC. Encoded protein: CASSLAMAGARGYTF.

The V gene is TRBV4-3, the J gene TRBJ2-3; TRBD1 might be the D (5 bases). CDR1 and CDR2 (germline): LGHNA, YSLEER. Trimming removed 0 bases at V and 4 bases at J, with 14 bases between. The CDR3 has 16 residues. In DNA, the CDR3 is TGCGCCAGCAGCCAAGACTCAGGGATCCTCGCAGATACGCAGTATTTT. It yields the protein CASSQDSGILADTQYF.

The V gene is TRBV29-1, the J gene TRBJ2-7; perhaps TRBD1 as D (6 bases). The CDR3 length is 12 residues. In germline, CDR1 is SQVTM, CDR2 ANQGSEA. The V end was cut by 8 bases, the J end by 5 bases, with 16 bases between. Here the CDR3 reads CSTKTGPDEQYF. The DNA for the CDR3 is TGCAGCACCAAAACAGGGCCGGACGAGCAGTACTTC.

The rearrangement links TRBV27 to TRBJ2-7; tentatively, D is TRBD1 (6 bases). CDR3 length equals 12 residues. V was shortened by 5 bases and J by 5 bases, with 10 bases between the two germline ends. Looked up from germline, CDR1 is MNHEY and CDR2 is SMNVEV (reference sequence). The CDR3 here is CASSKTGNEQYF. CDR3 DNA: TGTGCCAGCAGTAAAACAGGGAACGAGCAGTACTTC.

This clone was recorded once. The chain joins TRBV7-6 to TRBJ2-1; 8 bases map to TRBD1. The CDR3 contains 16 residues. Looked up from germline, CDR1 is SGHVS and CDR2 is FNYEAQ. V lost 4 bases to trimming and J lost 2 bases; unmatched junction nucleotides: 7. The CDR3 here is CASSSGQGDPYNEQFF. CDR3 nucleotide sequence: TGTGCCAGCAGCTCCGGACAGGGAGACCCCTACAATGAGCAGTTCTTC.

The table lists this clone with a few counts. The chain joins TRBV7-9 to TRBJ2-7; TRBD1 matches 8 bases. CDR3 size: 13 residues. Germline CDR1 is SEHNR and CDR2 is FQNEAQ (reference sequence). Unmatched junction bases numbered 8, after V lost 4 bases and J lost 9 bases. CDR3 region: CASSSWTGSGQYF. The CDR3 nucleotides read TGTGCCAGCAGCTCTTGGACAGGGTCGGGGCAGTACTTC.

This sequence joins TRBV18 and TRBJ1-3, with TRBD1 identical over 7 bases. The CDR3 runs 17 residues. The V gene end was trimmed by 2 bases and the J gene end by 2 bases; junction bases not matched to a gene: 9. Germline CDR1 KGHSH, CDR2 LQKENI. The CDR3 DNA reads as TGTGCCAGCTCACCAATTATAGGGGGCTCGGCTGGAAACACCATATATTTT. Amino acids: CASSPIIGGSAGNTIYF.

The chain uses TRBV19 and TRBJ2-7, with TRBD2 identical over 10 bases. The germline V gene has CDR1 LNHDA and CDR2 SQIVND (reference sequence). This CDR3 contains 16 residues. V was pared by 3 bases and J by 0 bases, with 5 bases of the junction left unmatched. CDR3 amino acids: CASSIQLAGSSYEQYF. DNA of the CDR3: TGTGCCAGTAGTATCCAACTAGCGGGGAGCTCCTACGAGCAGTACTTC. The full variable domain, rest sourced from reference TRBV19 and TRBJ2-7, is DGGITQSPKYLFRKEGQNVTLSCEQNLNHDAMYWYRQDPGQGLRLIYYSQIVNDFQKGDIAEGYSVSREKKESFPLTVTSAQKNPTAFYLCASSIQLAGSSYEQYFGPGTRLTVT.

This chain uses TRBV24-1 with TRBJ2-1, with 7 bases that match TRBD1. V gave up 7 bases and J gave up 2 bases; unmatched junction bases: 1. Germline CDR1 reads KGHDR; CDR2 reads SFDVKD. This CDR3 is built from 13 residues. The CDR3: CATRGQTYNEQFF. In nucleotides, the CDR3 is TGTGCCACCAGGGGACAGACCTACAATGAGCAGTTCTTC.

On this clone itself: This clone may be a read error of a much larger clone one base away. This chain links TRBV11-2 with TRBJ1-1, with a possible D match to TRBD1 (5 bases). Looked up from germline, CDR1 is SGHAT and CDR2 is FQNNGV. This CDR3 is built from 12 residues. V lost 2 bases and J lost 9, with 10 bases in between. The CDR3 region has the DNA TGTGCCAGCAGCTTAAGTGGGGGGAAAGCTTTCTTT. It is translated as CASSLSGGKAFF.

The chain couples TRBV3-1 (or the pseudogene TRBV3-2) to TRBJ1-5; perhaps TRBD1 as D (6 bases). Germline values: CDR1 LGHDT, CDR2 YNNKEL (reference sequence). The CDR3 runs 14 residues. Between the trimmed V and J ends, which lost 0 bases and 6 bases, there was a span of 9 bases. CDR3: CASSQELGAQPQHF. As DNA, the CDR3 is TGTGCCAGCAGCCAAGAGCTGGGGGCTCAGCCCCAGCATTTT.

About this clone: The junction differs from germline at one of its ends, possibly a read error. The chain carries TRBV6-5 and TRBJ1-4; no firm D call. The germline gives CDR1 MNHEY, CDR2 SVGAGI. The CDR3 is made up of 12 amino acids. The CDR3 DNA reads TGTGCCGGCAGTTCGGGTGGTGAAAAACTGTTTTTT. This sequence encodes CAGSSGGEKLFF.

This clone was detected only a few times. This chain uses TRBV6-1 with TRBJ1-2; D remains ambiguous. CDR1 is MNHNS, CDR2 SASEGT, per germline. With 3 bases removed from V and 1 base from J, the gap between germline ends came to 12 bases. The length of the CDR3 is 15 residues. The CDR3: CASSDAGRINYGYTF. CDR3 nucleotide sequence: TGTGCCAGCAGTGACGCGGGAAGAATTAACTATGGCTACACCTTC.

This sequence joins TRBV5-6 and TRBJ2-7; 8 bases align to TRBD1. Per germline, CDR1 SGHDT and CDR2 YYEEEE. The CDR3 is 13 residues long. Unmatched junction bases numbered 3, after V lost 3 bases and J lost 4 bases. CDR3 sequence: CASSYRGNYEQYF. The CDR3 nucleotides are TGTGCCAGCAGCTACAGGGGGAATTACGAGCAGTACTTC.

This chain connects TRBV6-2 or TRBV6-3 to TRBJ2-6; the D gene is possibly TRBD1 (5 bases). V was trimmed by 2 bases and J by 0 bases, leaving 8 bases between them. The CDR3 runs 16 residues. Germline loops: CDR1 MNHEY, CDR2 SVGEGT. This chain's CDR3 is CASSYGHISGANVLTF. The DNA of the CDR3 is TGTGCCAGCAGTTACGGACACATCTCTGGGGCCAACGTCCTGACTTTC.

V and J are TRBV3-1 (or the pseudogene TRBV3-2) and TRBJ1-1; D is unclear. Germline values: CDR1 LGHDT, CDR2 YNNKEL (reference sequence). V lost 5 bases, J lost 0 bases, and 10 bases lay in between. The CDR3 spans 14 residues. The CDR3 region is CASSVRGLNTEAFF. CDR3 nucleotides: TGTGCCAGCAGCGTTCGAGGGCTGAACACTGAAGCTTTCTTT.

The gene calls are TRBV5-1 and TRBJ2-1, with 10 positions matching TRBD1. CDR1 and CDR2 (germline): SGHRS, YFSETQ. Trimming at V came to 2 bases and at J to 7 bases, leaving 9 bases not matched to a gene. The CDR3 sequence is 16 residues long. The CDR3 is CASSFQGQGTLNEQFF. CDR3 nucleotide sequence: TGCGCCAGCAGCTTCCAGGGACAGGGGACGCTGAATGAGCAGTTCTTC.

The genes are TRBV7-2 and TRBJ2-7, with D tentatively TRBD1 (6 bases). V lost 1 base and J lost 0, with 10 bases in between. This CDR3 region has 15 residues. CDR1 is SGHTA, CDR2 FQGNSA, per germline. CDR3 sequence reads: CASSLEGRGSYEQYF. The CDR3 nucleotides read TGTGCCAGCAGCTTAGAGGGCAGGGGCTCCTACGAGCAGTACTTC.

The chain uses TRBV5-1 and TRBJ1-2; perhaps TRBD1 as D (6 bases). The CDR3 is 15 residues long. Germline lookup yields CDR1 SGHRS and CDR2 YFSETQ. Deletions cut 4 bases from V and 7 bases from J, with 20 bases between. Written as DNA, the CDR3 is TGCGCCAGCAGCCCAGAACCAGGGGCTGATCGTGGCTACACCTTC. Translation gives CASSPEPGADRGYTF.

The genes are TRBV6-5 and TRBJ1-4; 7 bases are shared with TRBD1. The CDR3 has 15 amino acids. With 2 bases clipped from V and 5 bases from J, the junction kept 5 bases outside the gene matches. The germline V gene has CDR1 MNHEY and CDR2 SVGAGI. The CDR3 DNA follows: TGTGCCAGCAGTTACAAGGGGGCGCGGAATGAAAAACTGTTTTTT. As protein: CASSYKGARNEKLFF.

This CDR3 is CASRTIRQVPYEQYF. The CDR3 nucleotides read TGTGCCAGCAGAACCATTCGACAGGTCCCATACGAGCAGTACTTC. The V call is TRBV27, the J call TRBJ2-7; D is perhaps TRBD1 (6 bases). The CDR3 has 15 residues. Germline V CDR1 and CDR2: MNHEY, SMNVEV (reference sequence). Trimming left V 6 bases short and J 4 bases short, with 19 bases between.

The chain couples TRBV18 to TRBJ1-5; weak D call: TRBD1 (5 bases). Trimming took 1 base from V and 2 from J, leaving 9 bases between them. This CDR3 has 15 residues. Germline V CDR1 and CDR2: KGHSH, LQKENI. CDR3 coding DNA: TGTGCCAGCTCACCACAAGGAGGGGGCAATCAGCCCCAGCATTTT. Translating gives CASSPQGGGNQPQHF.

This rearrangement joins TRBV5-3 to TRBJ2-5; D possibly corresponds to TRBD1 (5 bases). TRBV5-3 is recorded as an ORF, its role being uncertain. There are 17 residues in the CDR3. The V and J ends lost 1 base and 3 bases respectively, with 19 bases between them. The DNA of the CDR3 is TGTGCCAGAAGCTTGATATGGTCAGTTGACAGAAAAGAGACCCAGTACTTC. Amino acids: CARSLIWSVDRKETQYF.

This chain's CDR3 is CASSLGTGGSLLQPQHF. DNA for the CDR3: TGTGCCAGCAGCTTGGGGACAGGGGGCTCCCTATTACAGCCCCAGCATTTT. The rearrangement links TRBV5-6 to TRBJ1-5; 11 bases agree with TRBD1. J lost 7 bases, V lost 0 bases, and 9 bases had no gene match. The CDR3 has 17 residues. Germline CDR1 SGHDT, CDR2 YYEEEE.

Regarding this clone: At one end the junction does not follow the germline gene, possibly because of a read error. The CDR3, as DNA: TGTGCCAGCAGCCCGCGAGCACTGGGTTTACAGTTC. Its protein is CASSPRALGLQF. The chain carries TRBV7-8 and TRBJ2-7; D unclear. Per the germline V gene, CDR1 is SGHVS and CDR2 is FQNEAQ. This CDR3 has 12 residues.

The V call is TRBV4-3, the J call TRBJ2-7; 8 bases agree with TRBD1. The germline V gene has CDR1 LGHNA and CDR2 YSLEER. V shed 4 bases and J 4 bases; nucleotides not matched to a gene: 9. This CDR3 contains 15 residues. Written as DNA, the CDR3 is TGCGCCAGCAGCCCCGAACCGACAGGGGCGTACGAGCAGTACTTC. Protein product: CASSPEPTGAYEQYF.

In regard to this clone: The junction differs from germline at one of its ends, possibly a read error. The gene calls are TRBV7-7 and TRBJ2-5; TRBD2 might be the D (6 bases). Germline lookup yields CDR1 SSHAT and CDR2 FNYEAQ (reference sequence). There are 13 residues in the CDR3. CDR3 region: CASSRGVVETQYF. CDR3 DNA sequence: TGTGCTAGCAGCCGCGGGGTCGTAGAGACCCAGTACTTC.

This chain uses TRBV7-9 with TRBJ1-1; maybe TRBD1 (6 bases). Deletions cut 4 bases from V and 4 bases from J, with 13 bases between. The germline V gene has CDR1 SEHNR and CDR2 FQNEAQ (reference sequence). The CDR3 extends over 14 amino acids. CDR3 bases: TGTGCCAGCAGCTCCCAGACAGGTTTCACTGAAGCTTTCTTT. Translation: CASSSQTGFTEAFF.

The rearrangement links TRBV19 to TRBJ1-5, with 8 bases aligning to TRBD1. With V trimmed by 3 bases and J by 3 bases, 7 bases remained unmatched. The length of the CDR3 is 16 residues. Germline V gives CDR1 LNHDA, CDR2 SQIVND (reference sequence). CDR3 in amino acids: CASSIFETGVNQPQHF. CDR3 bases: TGTGCCAGTAGTATTTTCGAGACAGGGGTCAATCAGCCCCAGCATTTT.

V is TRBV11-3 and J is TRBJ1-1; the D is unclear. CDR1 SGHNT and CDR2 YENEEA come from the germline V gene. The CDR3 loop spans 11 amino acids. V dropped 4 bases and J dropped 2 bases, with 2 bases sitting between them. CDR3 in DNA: TGTGCCAGCAGCTCAAACACTGAAGCTTTCTTT. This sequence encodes CASSSNTEAFF.

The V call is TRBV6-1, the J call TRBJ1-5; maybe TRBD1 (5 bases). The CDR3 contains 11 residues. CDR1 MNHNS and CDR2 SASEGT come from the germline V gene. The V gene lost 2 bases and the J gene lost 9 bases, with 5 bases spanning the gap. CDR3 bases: TGTGCCAGCAGTGAAAGGGGGCCCCAGCATTTT. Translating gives CASSERGPQHF.